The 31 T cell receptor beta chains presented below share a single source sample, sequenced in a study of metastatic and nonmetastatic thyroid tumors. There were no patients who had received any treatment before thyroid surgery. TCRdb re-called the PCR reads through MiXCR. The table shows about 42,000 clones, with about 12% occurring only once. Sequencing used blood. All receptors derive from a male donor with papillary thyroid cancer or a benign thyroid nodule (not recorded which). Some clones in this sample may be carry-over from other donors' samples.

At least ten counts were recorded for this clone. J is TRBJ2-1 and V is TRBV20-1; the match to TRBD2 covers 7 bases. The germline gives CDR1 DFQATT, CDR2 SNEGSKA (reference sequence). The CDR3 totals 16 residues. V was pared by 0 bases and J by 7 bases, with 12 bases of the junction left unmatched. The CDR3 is CSARDSGRVGRNEQFF. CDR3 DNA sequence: TGCAGTGCTAGAGATTCAGGGAGGGTTGGGCGAAATGAGCAGTTCTTC.

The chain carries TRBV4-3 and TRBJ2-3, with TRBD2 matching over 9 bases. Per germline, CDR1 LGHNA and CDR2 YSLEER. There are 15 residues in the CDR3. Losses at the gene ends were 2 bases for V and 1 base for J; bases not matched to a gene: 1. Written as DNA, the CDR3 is TGCGCCAGCAGCCAATGGACTAGCGGCACAGATACGCAGTATTTT. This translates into CASSQWTSGTDTQYF.

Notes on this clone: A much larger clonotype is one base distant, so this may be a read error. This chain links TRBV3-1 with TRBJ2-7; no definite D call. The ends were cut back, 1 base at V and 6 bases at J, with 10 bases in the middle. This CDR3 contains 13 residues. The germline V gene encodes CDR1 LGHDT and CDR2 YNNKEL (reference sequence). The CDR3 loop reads CASSQVRVGEQYF. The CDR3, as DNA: TGTGCCAGCAGCCAAGTACGAGTCGGCGAGCAGTACTTC.

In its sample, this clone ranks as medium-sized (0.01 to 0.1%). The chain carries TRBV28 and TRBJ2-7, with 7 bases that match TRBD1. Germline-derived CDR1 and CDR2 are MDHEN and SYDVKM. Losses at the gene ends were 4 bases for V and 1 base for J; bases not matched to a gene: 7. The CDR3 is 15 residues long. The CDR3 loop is CASSSSGTESYEQYF. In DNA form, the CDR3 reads TGTGCCAGCAGTTCGTCCGGGACAGAATCCTACGAGCAGTACTTC.

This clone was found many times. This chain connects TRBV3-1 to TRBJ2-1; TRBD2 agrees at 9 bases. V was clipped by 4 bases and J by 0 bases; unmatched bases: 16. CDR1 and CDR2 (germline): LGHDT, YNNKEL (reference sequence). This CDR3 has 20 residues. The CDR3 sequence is CASSRLPGLAGGSSYNEQFF. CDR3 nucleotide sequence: TGTGCCAGCAGCCGGCTTCCGGGACTAGCAGGGGGGAGCTCCTACAATGAGCAGTTCTTC.

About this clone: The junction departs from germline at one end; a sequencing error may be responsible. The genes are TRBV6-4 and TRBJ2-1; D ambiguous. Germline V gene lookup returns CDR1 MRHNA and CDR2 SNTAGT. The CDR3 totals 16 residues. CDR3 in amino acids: CASSDSVGSSYSEQFF. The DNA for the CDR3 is TGTGCCAGCAGTGACTCGGTAGGTTCCTCCTACAGTGAGCAGTTCTTC.

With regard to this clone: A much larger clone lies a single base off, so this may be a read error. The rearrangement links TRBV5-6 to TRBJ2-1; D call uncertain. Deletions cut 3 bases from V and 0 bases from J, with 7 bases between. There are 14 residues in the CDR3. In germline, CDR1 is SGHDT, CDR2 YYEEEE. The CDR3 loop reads CASSSVSSYNEQFF. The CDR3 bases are TGTGCCAGCAGCTCGGTGAGCTCCTACAATGAGCAGTTCTTC.

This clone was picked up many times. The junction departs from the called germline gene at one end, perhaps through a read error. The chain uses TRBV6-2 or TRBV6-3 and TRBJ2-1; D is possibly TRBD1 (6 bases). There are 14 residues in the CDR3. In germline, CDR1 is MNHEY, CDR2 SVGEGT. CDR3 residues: CVSSLEGVNNEQFF. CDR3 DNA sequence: TGTGTCAGCAGTCTTGAGGGGGTAAACAATGAGCAGTTCTTC.

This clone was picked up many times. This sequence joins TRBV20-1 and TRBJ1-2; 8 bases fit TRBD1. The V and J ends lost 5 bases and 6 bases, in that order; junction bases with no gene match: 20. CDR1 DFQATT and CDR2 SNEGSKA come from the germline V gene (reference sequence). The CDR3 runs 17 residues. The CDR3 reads CSASHELGQGIVNGYTF. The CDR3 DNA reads TGCAGTGCTTCACACGAACTCGGACAGGGTATAGTCAATGGCTACACCTTC.

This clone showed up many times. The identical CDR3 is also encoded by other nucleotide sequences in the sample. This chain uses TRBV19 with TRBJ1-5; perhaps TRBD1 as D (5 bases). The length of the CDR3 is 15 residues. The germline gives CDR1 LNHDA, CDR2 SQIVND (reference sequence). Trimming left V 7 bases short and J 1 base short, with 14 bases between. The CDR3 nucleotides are TGTGCCAGTATCAAGGACGGGGCAAGCAATCAGCCCCAGCATTTT. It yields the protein CASIKDGASNQPQHF.

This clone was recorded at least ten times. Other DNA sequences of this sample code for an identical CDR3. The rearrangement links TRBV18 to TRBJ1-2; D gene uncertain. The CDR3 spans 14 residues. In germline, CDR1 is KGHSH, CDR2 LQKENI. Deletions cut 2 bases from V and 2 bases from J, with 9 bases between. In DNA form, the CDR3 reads TGTGCCAGCTCACCAAACGGTGTCAACTATGGCTACACCTTC. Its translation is CASSPNGVNYGYTF.

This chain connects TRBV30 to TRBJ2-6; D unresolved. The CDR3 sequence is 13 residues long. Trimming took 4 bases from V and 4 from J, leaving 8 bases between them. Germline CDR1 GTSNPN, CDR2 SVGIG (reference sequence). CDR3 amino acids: CAWISSGANVLTF. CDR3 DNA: TGTGCCTGGATTTCATCCGGGGCCAACGTCCTGACTTTC.

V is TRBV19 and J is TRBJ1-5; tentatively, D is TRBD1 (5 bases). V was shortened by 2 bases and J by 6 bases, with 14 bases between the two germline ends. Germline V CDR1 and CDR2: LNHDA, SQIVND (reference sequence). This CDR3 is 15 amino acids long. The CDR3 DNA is TGTGCCAGTAGTATAAGGGGTAAGGCGGGTCAGCCCCAGCATTTT. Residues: CASSIRGKAGQPQHF.

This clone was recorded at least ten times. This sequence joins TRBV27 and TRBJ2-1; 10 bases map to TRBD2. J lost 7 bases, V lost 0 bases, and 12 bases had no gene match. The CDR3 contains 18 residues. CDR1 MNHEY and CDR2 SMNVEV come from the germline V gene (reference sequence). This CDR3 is CASSLSGFLLAGANEQFF. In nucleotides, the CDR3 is TGTGCCAGCAGTTTATCCGGTTTCCTGCTAGCGGGAGCTAATGAGCAGTTCTTC.

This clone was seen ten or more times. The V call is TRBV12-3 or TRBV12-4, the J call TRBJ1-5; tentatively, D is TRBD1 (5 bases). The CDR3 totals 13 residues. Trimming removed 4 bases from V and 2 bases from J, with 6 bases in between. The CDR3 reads CASSWDRNQPQHF. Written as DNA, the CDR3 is TGTGCCAGCAGTTGGGACCGCAATCAGCCCCAGCATTTT.

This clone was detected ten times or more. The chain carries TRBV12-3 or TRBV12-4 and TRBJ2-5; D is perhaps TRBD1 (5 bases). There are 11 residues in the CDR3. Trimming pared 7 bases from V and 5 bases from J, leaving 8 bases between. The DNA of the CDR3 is TGTGCCAGCACCCAGGGTGAGACCCAGTACTTC. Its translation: CASTQGETQYF.

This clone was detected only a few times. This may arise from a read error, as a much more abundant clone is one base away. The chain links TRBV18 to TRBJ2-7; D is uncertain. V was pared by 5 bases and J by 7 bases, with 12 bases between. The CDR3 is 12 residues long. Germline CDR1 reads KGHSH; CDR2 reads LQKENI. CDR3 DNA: TGTGCCAGCTCAGGTCGGACGGAGGAGCAGTACTTC. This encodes CASSGRTEEQYF.

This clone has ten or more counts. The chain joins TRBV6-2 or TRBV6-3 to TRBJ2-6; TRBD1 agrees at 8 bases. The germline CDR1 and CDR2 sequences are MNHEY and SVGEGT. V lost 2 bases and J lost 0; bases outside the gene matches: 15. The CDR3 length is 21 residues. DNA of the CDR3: TGTGCCAGCAGTTACCCCCCACTTCGGACAGGGAGCTTCTCTGGGGCCAACGTCCTGACTTTC. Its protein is CASSYPPLRTGSFSGANVLTF.

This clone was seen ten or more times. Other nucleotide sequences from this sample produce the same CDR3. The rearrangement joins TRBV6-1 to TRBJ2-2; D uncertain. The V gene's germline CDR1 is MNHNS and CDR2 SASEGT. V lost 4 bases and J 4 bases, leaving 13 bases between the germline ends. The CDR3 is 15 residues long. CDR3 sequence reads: CASSAPTVVTGELFF. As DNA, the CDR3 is TGTGCCAGCAGTGCCCCCACGGTAGTCACCGGGGAGCTGTTTTTT.

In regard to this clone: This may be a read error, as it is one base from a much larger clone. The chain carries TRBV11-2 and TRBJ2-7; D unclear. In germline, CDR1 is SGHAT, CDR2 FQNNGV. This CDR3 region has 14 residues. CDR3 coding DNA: TGTGCCAGCAGCTTAGACGCGTACGCCTACGAGCAGTGCTTC. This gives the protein CASSLDAYAYEQCF.

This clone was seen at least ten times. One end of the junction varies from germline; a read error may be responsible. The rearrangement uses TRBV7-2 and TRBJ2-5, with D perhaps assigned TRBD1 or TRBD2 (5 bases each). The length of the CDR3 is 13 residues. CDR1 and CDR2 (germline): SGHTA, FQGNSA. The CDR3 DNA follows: TGTGCCAGCAGGAACCGGGACCAAGGGACCCAGTACTTC. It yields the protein CASRNRDQGTQYF.

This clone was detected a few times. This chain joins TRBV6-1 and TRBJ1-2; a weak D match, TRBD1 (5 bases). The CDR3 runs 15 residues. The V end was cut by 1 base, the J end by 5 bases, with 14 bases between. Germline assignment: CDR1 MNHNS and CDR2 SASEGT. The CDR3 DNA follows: TGTGCCAGCAGTGAAGATGTTGGGGGGGTATATGGCTACACCTTC. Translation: CASSEDVGGVYGYTF.

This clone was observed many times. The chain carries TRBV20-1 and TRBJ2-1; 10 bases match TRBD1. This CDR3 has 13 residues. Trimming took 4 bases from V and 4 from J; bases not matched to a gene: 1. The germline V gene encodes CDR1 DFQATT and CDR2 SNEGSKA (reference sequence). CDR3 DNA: TGCAGTGCTAAGGGACAGGGGTACAATGAGCAGTTCTTC. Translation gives CSAKGQGYNEQFF.

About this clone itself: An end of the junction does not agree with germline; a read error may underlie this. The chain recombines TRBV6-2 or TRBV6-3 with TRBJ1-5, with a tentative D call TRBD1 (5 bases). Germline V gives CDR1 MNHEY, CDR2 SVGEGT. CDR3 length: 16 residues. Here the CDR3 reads CAGSSTGGGSNQPQHF. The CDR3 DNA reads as TGTGCCGGCAGTTCGACGGGTGGGGGTAGCAATCAGCCCCAGCATTTT.

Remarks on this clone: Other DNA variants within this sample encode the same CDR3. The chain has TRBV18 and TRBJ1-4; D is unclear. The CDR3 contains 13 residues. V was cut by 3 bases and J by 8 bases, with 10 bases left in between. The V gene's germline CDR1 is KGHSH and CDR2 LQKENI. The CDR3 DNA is TGTGCCAGCTCACCGGGTCAGTCGGAAAAACTGTTTTTT. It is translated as CASSPGQSEKLFF.

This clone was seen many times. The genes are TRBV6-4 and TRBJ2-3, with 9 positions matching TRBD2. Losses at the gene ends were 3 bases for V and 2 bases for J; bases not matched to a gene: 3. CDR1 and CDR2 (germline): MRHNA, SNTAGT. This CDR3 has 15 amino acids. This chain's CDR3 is CASSEAGGATDTQYF. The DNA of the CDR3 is TGTGCCAGCAGTGAGGCGGGAGGGGCCACAGATACGCAGTATTTT.

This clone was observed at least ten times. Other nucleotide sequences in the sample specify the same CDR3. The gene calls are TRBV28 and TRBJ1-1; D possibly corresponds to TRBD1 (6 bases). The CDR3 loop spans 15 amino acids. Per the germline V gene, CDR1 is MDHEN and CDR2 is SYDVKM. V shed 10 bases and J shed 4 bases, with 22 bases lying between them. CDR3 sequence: CAIAGARVQGTEAFF. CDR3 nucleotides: TGTGCCATCGCGGGGGCGCGGGTCCAGGGCACTGAAGCTTTCTTT.

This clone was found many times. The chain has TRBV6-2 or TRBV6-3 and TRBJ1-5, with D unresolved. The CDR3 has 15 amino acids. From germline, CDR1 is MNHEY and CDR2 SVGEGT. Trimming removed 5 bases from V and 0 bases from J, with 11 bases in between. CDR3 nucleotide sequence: TGTGCCAGCAGTCGCCTGCCGGGTAGCAATCAGCCCCAGCATTTT. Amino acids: CASSRLPGSNQPQHF.

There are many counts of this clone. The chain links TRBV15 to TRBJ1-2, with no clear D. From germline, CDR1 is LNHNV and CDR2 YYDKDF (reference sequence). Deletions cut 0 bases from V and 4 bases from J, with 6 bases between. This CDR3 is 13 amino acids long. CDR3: CATSREGTYGYTF. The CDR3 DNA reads TGTGCCACCAGCAGAGAGGGAACCTATGGCTACACCTTC.

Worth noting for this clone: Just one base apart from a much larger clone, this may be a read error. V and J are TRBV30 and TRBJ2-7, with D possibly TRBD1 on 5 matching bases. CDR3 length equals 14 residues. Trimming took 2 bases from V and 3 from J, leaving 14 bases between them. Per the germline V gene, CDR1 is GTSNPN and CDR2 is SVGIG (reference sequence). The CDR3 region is CAWSPSGAYYEQYF. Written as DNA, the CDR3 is TGTGCCTGGAGTCCCAGTGGGGCCTACTACGAGCAGTACTTC.

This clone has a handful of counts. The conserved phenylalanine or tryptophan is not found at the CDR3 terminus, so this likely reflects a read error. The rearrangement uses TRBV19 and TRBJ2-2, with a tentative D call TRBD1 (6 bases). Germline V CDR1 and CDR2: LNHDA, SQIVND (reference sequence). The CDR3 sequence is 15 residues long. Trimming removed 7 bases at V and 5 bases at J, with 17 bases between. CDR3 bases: TGTGCCAGTACGTTACACAGGGTCGGGACCGGGGAGCTGTTTTCT. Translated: CASTLHRVGTGELFS.